The 2 T cell receptor beta chains given below trace back to one sample, sequenced in a study of blood T cell repertoires in COVID-19. The assay was immunoSEQ multiplex PCR, and TCRdb's table has in-frame clones only and misses some. Of over 85,000 clones listed, around 90% are singletons. The sample was peripheral blood. The receptors originated from a woman between 50 and 59 years old with COVID-19, enrolled during active disease.

This chain uses TRBV2 with TRBJ1-6; TRBD1 is a possible D gene (6 bases). V lost 3 bases and J 8 bases, leaving 14 bases between the germline ends. The CDR3 consists of 15 residues. Germline CDR1 reads SNHLY; CDR2 reads FYNNEI. This chain's CDR3 is CASSDSGTKDSPLHF. CDR3 bases: TGTGCCAGCAGTGACTCAGGGACAAAGGATTCACCCCTCCACTTT.

This chain uses TRBV6-6 with TRBJ1-5; 7 bases agree with TRBD1. The trim removed 8 bases at V and 3 bases at J, leaving 1 base unmatched. The CDR3 totals 12 residues. Germline CDR1 is MNHNY and CDR2 is SVGAGI (reference sequence). The CDR3 is CASGTVNQPQHF. The CDR3 DNA reads as TGTGCCAGCGGGACAGTCAATCAGCCCCAGCATTTT.